These T cell receptor beta chains were read from a single sample in a study of T cell responses to AZD1222 COVID-19 vaccine. Method: immunoSEQ multiplex PCR; TCRdb's copy keeps in-frame clones and lacks some. Of approximately 73,000 clones listed, 65% to 85% are singletons. Material: peripheral blood, obtained on day 0 of AZD1222 vaccination. The receptors here all came from an adult in good health. CDR3s include the opening cysteine and the closing phenylalanine or tryptophan. The D gene is left open where the match is weak. Clone size is shown for a subset of rows, as once, few, many or a class of expanded clone.

>TRBJ1-4|.|.|TRBV9
CASNAYGGGEKLFF
TGTGCCAGCAACGCTTACGGGGGAGGTGAAAAACTGTTTTTT
>TRBJ1-5|many|.|TRBV7-9
CASSLTTGDQPQHF
TGTGCCAGCAGCTTAACGACGGGAGATCAGCCCCAGCATTTT
>TRBJ2-3|.|.|TRBV7-3
CASSLGPSGVADTQYF
TGTGCCAGCAGCCTCGGACCCTCTGGAGTCGCAGATACGCAGTATTTT
>TRBJ1-5|.|.|TRBV9
CASSAPPPSVDQPQHF
TGTGCCAGCAGCGCTCCTCCCCCGTCGGTCGATCAGCCCCAGCATTTT
>TRBJ2-3|.|.|TRBV5-6
CASSFGRDSTDTQYF
TGTGCCAGCAGCTTCGGGCGAGATAGCACAGATACGCAGTATTTT
>TRBJ2-1|.|TRBD2|TRBV19
CASSSRLAGGVNEQFF
TGTGCCAGTAGTTCCCGACTAGCGGGGGGCGTCAATGAGCAGTTCTTC
>TRBJ2-1|.|TRBD2|TRBV18
CASSPRTSGGLNNEQFF
TGTGCCAGCTCACCACGCACTAGCGGGGGGCTTAACAATGAGCAGTTCTTC
>TRBJ1-5|.|TRBD1|TRBV7-2
CASSFGQGVKAQHF
TGTGCCAGCAGCTTCGGACAGGGGGTCAAGGCCCAGCATTTT
>TRBJ2-5|.|TRBD2|TRBV24-1
CATSDLGCSTSGRIRETQYF
TGTGCCACCAGTGATTTGGGTTGTTCGACTAGCGGGAGGATTAGGGAGACCCAGTACTTC
>TRBJ1-1|.|TRBD1|TRBV6-5
CASSLYRGQVNTEAFF
TGTGCCAGCAGTTTATACAGGGGGCAGGTGAACACTGAAGCTTTCTTT
>TRBJ2-7|.|TRBD2|TRBV7-9
CASSTGGAEEQYF
TGTGCCAGCAGCACCGGGGGGGCAGAGGAGCAGTACTTC
>TRBJ1-4|.|TRBD1|TRBV7-9
CASSLAGGDFNEKLFF
TGTGCCAGCAGCTTAGCAGGGGGCGACTTTAATGAAAAACTGTTTTTT
>TRBJ2-7|once|.|TRBV21-1
CASRWTRRREQYF
TGTGCCAGCAGATGGACTAGGAGGAGGGAGCAGTACTTC
>TRBJ1-4|few|.|TRBV5-6
CASSPRWGHEKLFF
TGTGCCAGCAGCCCCAGGTGGGGTCATGAAAAACTGTTTTTT